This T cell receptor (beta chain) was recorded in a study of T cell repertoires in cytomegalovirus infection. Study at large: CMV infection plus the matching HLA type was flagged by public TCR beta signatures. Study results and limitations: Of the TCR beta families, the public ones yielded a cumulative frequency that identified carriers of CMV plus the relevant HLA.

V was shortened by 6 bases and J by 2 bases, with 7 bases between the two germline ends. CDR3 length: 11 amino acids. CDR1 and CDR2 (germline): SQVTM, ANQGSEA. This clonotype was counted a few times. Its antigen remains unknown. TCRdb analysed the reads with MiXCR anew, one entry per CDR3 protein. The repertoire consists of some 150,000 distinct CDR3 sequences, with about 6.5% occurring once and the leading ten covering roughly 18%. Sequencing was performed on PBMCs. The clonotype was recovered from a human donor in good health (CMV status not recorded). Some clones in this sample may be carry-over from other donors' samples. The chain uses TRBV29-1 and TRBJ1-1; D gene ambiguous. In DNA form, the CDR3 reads TGCAGCGTCACGGGAAACACTGAAGCTTTCTTT. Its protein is CSVTGNTEAFF.